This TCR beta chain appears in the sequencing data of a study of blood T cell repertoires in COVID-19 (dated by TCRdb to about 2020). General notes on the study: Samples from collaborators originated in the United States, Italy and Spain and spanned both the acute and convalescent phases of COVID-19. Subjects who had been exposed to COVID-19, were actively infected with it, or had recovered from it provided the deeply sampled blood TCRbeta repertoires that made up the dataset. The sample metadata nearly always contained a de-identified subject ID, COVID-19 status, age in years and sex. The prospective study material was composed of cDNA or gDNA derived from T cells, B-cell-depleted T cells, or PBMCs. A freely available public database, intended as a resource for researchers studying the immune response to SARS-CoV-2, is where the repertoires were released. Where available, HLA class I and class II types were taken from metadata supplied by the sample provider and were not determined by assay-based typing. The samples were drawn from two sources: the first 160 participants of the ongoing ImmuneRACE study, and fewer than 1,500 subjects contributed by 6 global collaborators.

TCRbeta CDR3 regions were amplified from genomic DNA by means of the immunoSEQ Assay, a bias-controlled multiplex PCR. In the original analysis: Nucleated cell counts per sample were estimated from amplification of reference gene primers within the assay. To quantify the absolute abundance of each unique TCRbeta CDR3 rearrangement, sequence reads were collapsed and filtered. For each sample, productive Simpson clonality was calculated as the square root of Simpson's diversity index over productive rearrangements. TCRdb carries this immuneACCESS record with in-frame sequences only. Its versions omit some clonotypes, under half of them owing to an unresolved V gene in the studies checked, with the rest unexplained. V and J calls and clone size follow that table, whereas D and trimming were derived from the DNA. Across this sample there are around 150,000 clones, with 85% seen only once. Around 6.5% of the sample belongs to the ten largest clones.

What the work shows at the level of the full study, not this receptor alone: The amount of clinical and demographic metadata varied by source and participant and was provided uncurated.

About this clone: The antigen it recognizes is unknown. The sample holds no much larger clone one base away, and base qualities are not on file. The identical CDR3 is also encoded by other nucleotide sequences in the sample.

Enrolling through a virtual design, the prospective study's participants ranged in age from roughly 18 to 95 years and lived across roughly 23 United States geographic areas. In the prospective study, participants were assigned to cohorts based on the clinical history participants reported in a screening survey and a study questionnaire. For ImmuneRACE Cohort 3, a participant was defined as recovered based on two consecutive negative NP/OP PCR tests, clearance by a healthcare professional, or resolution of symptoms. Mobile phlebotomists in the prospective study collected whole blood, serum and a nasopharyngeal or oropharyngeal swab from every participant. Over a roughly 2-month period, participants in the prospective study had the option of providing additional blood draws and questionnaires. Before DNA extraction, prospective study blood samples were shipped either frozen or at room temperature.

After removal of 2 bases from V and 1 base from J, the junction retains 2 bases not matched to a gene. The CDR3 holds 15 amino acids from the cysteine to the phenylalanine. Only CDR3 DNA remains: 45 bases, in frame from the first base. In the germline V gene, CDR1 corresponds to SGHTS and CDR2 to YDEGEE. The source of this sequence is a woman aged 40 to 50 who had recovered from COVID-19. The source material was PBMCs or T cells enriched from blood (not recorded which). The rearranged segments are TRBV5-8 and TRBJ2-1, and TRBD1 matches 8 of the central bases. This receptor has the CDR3 CASSLQGGSYNEQFF. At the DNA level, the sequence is TGTGCCAGCAGCTTACAGGGGGGTTCCTACAATGAGCAGTTCTTC.